The 9 T cell receptor beta chains below all came from one sample that was sequenced in a study of blood T cell repertoires in COVID-19. Data came from immunoSEQ multiplex PCR; TCRdb stores just in-frame clones and leaves some out. Of 150,000 or so clones listed, about nine tenths are singletons. The specimen sequenced was PBMCs or T cells enriched from blood (not recorded which). The receptors stem from a woman aged 40 to 49 who had been exposed to COVID-19.

V is TRBV29-1 and J is TRBJ2-3; D is possibly TRBD1 (6 bases). The CDR3 runs to 14 residues. V lost 7 bases, J lost 4 bases, and 18 bases lay in between. Germline CDR1 is SQVTM and CDR2 is ANQGSEA. In DNA, the CDR3 is TGCAGCGCCGTGCCACAGGGCGAAGCAGATACGCAGTATTTT. This encodes CSAVPQGEADTQYF.

The chain carries TRBV6-4 and TRBJ2-3; 7 bases agree with TRBD1. This CDR3 has 14 residues. The trim removed 8 bases at V and 4 bases at J, leaving 9 bases unmatched. The germline V gene has CDR1 MRHNA and CDR2 SNTAGT. As DNA, the CDR3 is TGTGCCAGCGCCCAACAGGGGCCAGCAGATACGCAGTATTTT. Protein: CASAQQGPADTQYF.

Only one count was recorded for this clone. The chain couples TRBV5-4 to TRBJ2-1; TRBD1 matches 8 bases. J lost 5 bases, V lost 1 base, and 5 bases had no gene match. Germline V CDR1 and CDR2: SGHNT, YYREEE (reference sequence). The CDR3 has 15 residues. CDR3 amino acids: CASSLFQGANNEQFF. Here the CDR3 DNA reads TGTGCCAGCAGCTTGTTTCAGGGGGCAAACAATGAGCAGTTCTTC.

The chain employs TRBV12-5 and TRBJ1-2, with TRBD1 as a possible D gene (6 bases). From germline, CDR1 is LGHNT and CDR2 FRNRAP. The CDR3 extends over 11 amino acids. V shed 8 bases and J shed 6 bases, with 10 bases lying between them. The CDR3: CASHEGDGYTF. CDR3 nucleotides: TGTGCTAGTCACGAGGGGGATGGCTACACCTTC.

This chain links TRBV9 with TRBJ2-1; TRBD2 matches at 13 bases. Germline V gives CDR1 SGDLS, CDR2 YYNGEE. This CDR3 has 15 residues. Losses at the gene ends were 4 bases for V and 9 bases for J; bases not matched to a gene: 7. This CDR3 reads CASSPRTSGRSEQFF. The CDR3 DNA reads TGTGCCAGCAGCCCTAGGACTAGCGGGAGAAGTGAGCAGTTCTTC.

The chain joins TRBV29-1 to TRBJ2-2, with TRBD2 as a possible D gene (6 bases). Between the trimmed V and J ends, which lost 4 bases and 3 bases, there was a span of 12 bases. The CDR3 is 14 residues long. From germline, CDR1 is SQVTM and CDR2 ANQGSEA. The CDR3 DNA reads as TGCAGCGTTGTTGGCGGGACGGACACCGGGGAGCTGTTTTTT. Its protein is CSVVGGTDTGELFF.

DNA of the CDR3: TGTGCCAGCAGCTTAGGCCCAGTTCAAGAGACCCAGTACTTC. This codes for CASSLGPVQETQYF. The chain is built from TRBV7-6 and TRBJ2-5, with D unclear. The V end lost 1 base, the J end lost 2 bases, and 8 bases lay between the germline ends. Germline-derived CDR1 and CDR2 are SGHVS and FNYEAQ. The CDR3 is 14 residues long.

The count of this clone is one. This chain joins TRBV12-3 or TRBV12-4 and TRBJ1-1; D remains ambiguous. Trimming removed 6 bases at V and 4 bases at J, with 9 bases between. The CDR3 is made up of 12 amino acids. CDR3: CASSRGSTEAFF. CDR3 in DNA: TGTGCCAGCAGCCGAGGGTCCACTGAAGCTTTCTTT.

The rearrangement uses TRBV19 and TRBJ2-5; a possible D gene is TRBD1 (5 bases). Per the germline V gene, CDR1 is LNHDA and CDR2 is SQIVND (reference sequence). The CDR3 spans 14 residues. V was trimmed by 2 bases and J by 4 bases, leaving 11 bases between them. The CDR3 loop is CASSIQGMPETQYF. In nucleotides, the CDR3 is TGTGCCAGTAGTATACAGGGCATGCCAGAGACCCAGTACTTC.